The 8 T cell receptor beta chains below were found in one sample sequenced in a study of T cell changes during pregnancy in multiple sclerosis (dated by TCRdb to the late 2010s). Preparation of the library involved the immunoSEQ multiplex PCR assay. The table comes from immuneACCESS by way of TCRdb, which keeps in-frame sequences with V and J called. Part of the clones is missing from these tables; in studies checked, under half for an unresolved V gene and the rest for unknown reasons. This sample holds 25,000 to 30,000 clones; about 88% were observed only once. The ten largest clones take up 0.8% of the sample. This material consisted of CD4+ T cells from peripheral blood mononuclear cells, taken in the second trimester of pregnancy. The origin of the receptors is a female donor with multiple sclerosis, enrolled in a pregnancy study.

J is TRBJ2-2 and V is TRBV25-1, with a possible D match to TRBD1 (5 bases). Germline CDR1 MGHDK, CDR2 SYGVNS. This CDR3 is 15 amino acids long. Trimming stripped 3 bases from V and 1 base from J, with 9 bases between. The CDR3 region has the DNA TGTGCCAGCAGTGATGCGACAGTGAACACCGGGGAGCTGTTTTTT. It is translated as CASSDATVNTGELFF. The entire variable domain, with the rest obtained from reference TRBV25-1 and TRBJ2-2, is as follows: EADIYQTPRYLVIGTGKKITLECSQTMGHDKMYWYQQDPGMELHLIHYSYGVNSTEKGDLSSESTVSRIRTEHFPLTLESARPSHTSQYLCASSDATVNTGELFFGEGSRLTVL.

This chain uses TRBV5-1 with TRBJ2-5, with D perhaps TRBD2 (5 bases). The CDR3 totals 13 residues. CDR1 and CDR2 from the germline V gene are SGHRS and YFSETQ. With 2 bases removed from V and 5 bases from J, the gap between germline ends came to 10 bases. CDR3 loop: CASSFSSGETQYF. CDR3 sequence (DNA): TGCGCCAGCAGCTTCTCCTCGGGGGAGACCCAGTACTTC.

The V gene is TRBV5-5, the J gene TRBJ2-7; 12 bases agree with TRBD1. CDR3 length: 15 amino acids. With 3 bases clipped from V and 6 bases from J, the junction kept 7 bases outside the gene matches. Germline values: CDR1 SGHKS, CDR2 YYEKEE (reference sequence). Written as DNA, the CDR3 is TGTGCCAGCAGCTCCCGGGACAGGGGGCAGAGCGAGCAGTACTTC. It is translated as CASSSRDRGQSEQYF.

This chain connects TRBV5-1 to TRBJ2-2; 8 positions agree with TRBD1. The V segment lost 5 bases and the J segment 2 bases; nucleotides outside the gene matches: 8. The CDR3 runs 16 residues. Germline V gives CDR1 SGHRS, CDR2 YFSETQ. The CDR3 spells CASRRTGMANTGELFF. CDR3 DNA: TGCGCCAGCAGACGGACAGGGATGGCCAACACCGGGGAGCTGTTTTTT.

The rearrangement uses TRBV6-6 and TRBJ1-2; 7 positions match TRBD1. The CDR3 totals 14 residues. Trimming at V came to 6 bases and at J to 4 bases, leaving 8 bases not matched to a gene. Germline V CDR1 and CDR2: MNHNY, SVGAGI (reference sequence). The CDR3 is CASSRSRDSYGYTF. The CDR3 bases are TGTGCCAGCAGCCGATCGCGGGACAGCTATGGCTACACCTTC.

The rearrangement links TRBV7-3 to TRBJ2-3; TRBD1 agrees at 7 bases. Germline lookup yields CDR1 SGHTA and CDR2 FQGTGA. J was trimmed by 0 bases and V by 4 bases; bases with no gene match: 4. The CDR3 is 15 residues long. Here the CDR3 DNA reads TGTGCCAGCAGCTCAGGACAGGCTAGCACAGATACGCAGTATTTT. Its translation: CASSSGQASTDTQYF.

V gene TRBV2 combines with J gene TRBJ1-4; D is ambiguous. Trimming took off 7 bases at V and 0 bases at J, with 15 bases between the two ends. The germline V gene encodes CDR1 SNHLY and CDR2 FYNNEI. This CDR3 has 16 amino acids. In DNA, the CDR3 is TGTGCCAGCATGAGGGCTTACCAGACAACTAATGAAAAACTGTTTTTT. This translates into CASMRAYQTTNEKLFF.

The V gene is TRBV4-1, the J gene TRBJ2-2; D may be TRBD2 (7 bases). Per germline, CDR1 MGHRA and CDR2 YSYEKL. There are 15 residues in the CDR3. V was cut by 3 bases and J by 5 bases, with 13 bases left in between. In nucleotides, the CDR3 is TGCGCCAGCAGCCAGAGGAGGGGGGGGACCGGGGAGCTGTTTTTT. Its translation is CASSQRRGGTGELFF.